This T cell receptor beta chain was obtained from a study of shared clonotypes between healthy human individuals. About the research overall: Plates per donor: three CD4 naive, three CD4 memory, two CD8 naive, one CD8 memory. Study conclusions and caveats: Naive subsets generally exceeded memory subsets in estimated richness.

The assay was immunoSEQ multiplex PCR, and TCRdb's table has in-frame clones only and misses some. Of roughly 2 million clones in the sample, about 95% were seen once. Terminally differentiated effector memory CD45RA+ cells were excluded by CCR7 positive selection of CD45RO-negative cells. Concerning this clone itself: What it binds is unknown.

V shed 1 base and J shed 4 bases, with 16 bases lying between them. Germline CDR1 and CDR2: SGHVS and FQNEAQ. The CDR3 is made up of 16 amino acids. Sequencing was performed on naive CD8+ T cells sorted from blood. This TCR was recovered from a man between 18 and 35 years old in good health. The J gene is TRBJ1-2, the V gene TRBV7-8; TRBD1 is a possible D gene (5 bases). CDR3 in DNA: TGTGCCAGCAGCTTAGGGGAGGGCAGGGCGATCTATGGCTACACCTTC. It is translated as CASSLGEGRAIYGYTF.